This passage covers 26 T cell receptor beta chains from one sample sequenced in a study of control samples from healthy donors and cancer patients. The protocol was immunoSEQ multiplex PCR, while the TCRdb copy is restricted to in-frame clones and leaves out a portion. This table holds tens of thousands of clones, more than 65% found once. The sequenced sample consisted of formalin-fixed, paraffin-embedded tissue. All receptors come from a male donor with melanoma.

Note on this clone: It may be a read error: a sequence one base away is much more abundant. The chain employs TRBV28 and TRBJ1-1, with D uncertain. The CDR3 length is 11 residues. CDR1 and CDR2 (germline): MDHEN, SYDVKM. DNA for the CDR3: TGTGGCTCCCTGATAAACACTGAAGCTTTCTTT. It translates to CGSLINTEAFF.

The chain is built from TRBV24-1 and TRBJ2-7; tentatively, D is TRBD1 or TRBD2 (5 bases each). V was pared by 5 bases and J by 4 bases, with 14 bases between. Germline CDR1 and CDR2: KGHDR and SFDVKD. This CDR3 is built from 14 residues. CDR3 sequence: CATSVGAPRYEQYF. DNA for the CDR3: TGTGCCACCAGTGTCGGGGCTCCGCGGTACGAGCAGTACTTC.

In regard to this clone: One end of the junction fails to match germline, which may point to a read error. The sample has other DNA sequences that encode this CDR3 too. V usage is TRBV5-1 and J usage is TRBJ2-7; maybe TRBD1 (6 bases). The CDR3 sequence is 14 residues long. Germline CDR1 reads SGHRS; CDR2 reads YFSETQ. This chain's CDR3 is CASSLEQGPGEQYF. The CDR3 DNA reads TGCGCCAGCAGCTTGGAACAGGGACCAGGCGAGCAATACTTC.

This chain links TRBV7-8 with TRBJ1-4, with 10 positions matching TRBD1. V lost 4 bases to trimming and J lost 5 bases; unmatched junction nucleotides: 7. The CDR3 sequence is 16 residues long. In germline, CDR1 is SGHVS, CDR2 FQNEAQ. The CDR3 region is CASSSFGQGGNEKLFF. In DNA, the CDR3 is TGTGCCAGCAGCTCATTCGGACAGGGGGGAAATGAAAAACTGTTTTTT.

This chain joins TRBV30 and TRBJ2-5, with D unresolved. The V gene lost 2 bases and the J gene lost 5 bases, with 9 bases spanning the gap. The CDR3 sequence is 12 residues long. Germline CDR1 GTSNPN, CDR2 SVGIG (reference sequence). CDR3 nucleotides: TGTGCCTGGAGTATTTTCGGTGAGACCCAGTACTTC. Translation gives CAWSIFGETQYF.

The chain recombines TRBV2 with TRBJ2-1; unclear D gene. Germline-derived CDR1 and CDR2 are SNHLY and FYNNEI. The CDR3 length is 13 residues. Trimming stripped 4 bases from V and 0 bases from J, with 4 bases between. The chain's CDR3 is CASSGSSYNEQFF. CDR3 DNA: TGTGCCAGCAGTGGAAGCTCCTACAATGAGCAGTTCTTC.

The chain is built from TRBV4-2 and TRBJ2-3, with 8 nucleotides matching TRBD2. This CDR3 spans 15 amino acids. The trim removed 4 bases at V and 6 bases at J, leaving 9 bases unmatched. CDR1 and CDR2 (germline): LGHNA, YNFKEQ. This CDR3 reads CASSPSTSSGDTQYF. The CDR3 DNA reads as TGTGCCAGCAGCCCCTCGACCTCTAGCGGGGATACGCAGTATTTT.

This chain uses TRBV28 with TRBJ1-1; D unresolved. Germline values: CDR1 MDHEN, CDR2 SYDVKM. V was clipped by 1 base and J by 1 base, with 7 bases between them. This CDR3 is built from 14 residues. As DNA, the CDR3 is TGTGCCAGCAGTTTATTAGCAGCGAACACTGAAGCTTTCTTT. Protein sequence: CASSLLAANTEAFF.

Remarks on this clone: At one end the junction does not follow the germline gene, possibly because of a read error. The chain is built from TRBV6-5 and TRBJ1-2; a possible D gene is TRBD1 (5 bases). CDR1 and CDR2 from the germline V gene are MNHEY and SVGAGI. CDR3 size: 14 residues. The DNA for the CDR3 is TGTGTCAGCAGTTACGGGGGGATCCCCTATGGCTACACCTTC. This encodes CVSSYGGIPYGYTF.

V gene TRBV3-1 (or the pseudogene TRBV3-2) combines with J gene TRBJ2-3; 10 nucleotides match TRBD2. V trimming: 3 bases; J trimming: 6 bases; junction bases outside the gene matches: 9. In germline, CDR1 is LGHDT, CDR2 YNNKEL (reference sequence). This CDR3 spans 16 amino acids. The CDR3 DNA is TGTGCCAGCAGCCAGGACTCTAGCGGGAGAAGGGATACGCAGTATTTT. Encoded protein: CASSQDSSGRRDTQYF.

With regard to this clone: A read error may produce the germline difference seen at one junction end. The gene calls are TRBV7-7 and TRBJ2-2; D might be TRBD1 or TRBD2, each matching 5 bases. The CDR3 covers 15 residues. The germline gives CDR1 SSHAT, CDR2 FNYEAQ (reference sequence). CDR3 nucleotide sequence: TGTGCTAGCAGCCCCGGGACGGCGAACACCGGGGAGCTGTTTTTT. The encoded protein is CASSPGTANTGELFF.

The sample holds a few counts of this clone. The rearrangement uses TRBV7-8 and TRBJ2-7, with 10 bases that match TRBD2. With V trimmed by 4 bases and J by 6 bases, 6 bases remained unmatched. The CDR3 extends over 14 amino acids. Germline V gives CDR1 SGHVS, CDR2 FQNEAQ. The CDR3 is CASSYLAGAAEQYF. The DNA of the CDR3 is TGTGCCAGCAGCTATCTAGCGGGAGCCGCCGAGCAGTACTTC.

The CDR3 loop is CASSRVAGGYNEQFF. In DNA form, the CDR3 reads TGTGCCAGCAGCCGGGTAGCGGGAGGGTACAATGAGCAGTTCTTC. This chain uses TRBV3-1 (or the pseudogene TRBV3-2) with TRBJ2-1, with 11 bases identical to TRBD2. The germline gives CDR1 LGHDT, CDR2 YNNKEL (reference sequence). The V and J ends lost 4 bases and 4 bases, in that order; junction bases with no gene match: 3. The CDR3 has 15 amino acids.

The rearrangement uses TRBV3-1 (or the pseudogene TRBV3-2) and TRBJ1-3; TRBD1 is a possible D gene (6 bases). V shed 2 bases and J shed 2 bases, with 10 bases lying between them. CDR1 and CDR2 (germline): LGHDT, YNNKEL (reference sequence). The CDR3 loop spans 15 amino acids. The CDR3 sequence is CASSQQGNPGNTIYF. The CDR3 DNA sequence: TGTGCCAGCAGCCAACAGGGGAACCCTGGAAACACCATATATTTT.

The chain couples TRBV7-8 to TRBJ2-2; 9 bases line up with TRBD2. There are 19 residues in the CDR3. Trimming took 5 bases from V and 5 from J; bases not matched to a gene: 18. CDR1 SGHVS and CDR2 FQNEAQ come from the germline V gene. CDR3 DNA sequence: TGTGCCAGCAGCCCTGGTGGGGCTAGCGGGACCGTAGTGACCGGGGAGCTGTTTTTT. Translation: CASSPGGASGTVVTGELFF.

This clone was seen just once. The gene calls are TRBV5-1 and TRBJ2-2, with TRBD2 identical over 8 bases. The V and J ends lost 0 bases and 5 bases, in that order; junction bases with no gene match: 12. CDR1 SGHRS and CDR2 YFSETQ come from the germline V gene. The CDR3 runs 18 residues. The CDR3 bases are TGCGCCAGCAGCTTGGGGGGACTTACTAGCGGAGCAACCGGGGAGCTGTTTTTT. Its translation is CASSLGGLTSGATGELFF.

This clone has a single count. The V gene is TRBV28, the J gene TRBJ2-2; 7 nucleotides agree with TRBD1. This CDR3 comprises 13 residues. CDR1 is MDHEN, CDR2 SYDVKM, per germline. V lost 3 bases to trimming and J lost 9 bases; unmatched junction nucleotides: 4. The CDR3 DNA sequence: TGTGCCAGCAGTTTCCCAGGGGGACGGGAGCTGTTTTTT. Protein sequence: CASSFPGGRELFF.

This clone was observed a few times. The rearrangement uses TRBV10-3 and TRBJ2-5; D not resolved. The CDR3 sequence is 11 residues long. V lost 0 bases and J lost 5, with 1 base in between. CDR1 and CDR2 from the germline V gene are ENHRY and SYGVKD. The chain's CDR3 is CAISESETQYF. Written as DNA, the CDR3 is TGTGCCATCAGTGAGTCGGAGACCCAGTACTTC.

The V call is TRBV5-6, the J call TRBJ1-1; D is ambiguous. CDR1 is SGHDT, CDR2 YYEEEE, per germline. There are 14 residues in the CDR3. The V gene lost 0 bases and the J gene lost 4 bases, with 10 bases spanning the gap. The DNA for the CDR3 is TGTGCCAGCAGCTTGGATTCCCTTTCCACTGAAGCTTTCTTT. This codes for CASSLDSLSTEAFF.

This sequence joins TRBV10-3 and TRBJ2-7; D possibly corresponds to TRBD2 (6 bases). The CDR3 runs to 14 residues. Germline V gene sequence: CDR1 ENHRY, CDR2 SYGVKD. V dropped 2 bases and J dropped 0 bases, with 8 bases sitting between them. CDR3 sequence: CAISEGGSSYEQYF. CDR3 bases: TGTGCCATCAGTGAGGGGGGGAGCTCCTACGAGCAGTACTTC.

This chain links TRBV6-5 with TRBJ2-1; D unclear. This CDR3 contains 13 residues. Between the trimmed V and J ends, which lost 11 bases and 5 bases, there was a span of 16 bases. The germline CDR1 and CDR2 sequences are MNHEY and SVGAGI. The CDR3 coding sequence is TGTGCCGGAGCCGTTGAGCTTAACAATGAGCAGTTCTTC. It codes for CAGAVELNNEQFF.

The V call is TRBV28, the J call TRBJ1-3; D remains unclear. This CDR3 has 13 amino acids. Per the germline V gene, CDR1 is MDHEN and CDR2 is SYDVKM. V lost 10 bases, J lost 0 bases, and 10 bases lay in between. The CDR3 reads CATDRGSGNTIYF. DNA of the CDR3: TGTGCCACCGACCGGGGCTCTGGAAACACCATATATTTT.

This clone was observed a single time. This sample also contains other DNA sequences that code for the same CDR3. Written as DNA, the CDR3 is TGTGCCAGTAGTATAGGATTAAACACCGGGGAGCTGTTTTTT. Its protein product is CASSIGLNTGELFF. The chain employs TRBV19 and TRBJ2-2, with D unresolved. Germline CDR1 and CDR2: LNHDA and SQIVND (reference sequence). Between the trimmed V and J ends, which lost 1 base and 2 bases, there was a span of 5 bases. The CDR3 extends over 14 amino acids.

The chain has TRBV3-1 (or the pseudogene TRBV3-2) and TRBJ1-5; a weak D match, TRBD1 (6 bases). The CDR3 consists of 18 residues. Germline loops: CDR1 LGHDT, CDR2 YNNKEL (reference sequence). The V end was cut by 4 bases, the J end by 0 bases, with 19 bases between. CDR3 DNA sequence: TGTGCCAGCAGCCGAGCGGGACAACAAAGCGCTAGCAATCAGCCCCAGCATTTT. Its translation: CASSRAGQQSASNQPQHF.

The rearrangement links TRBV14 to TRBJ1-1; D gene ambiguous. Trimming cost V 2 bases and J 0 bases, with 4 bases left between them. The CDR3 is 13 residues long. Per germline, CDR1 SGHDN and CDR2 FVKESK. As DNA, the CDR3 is TGTGCCAGCAGCCAACACCTGAACACTGAAGCTTTCTTT. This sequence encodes CASSQHLNTEAFF.

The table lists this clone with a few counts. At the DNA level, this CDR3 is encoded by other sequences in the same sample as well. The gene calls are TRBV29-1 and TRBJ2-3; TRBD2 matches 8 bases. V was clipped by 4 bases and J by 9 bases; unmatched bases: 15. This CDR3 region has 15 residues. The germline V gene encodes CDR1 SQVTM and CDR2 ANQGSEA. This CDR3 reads CSVVGASGLLMTQYF. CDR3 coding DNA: TGCAGCGTTGTGGGGGCTAGCGGGCTTCTAATGACGCAGTATTTT.